The 25 T cell receptor beta chains below were found in one sample sequenced in a study of T cell repertoires in cytomegalovirus infection. Via MiXCR, TCRdb re-called the reads, giving one row per CDR3 protein. The table lists approximately 300,000 distinct CDR3 sequences, about 27% of them singletons. These receptors lack a known antigen. The source material was cultured PBMCs, sampled from culture after CMV antigen stimulation. Receptors were obtained from a human donor in good health (CMV status not recorded). Some clones in this sample may be carry-over from other donors' samples.

This clonotype showed up just a few times. V usage is TRBV12-3 or TRBV12-4 and J usage is TRBJ1-1; no firm D call. The CDR3 runs to 13 residues. Between the trimmed V and J ends, which lost 6 bases and 1 base, there was a span of 9 bases. The CDR3 coding sequence is TGTGCCAGCAGCCCCACACAGAACACTGAAGCTTTCTTT. Translation gives CASSPTQNTEAFF.

The chain carries TRBV30 and TRBJ1-6; perhaps TRBD1 as D (6 bases). CDR3 length: 13 residues. V lost 5 bases and J 10 bases, leaving 15 bases between the germline ends. Germline V gene sequence: CDR1 GTSNPN, CDR2 SVGIG (reference sequence). The DNA for the CDR3 is TGTGCCTGGGGGGGCGCCGGGAAATCACCCCTCCACTTT. Protein: CAWGGAGKSPLHF. The variable domain in full, completed from reference TRBV30 and TRBJ1-6, reads SQTIHQWPATLVQPVGSPLSLECTVEGTSNPNLYWYRQAAGRGLQLLFYSVGIGQISSEVPQNLSASRPQDRQFILSSKKLLLSDSGFYLCAWGGAGKSPLHFGNGTRLTVT.

There are a few counts of this clonotype. The rearrangement uses TRBV12-3 or TRBV12-4 and TRBJ1-1; D remains ambiguous. CDR3 size: 15 residues. Trimming removed 5 bases at V and 2 bases at J, with 15 bases between. The CDR3 coding sequence is TGTGCCAGCAGTCAGGACCGGGAGGGAAACACTGAAGCTTTCTTT. It is translated as CASSQDREGNTEAFF.

The rearrangement uses TRBV6-8 and TRBJ1-3; 12 bases map to TRBD1. CDR1 and CDR2 (germline): MNHGY, SAAAGT. Unmatched junction bases numbered 2, after V lost 2 bases and J lost 6 bases. The CDR3 spans 15 residues. The CDR3 spells CASSYGTGGENTIYF. CDR3 DNA sequence: TGTGCCAGCAGTTACGGGACAGGGGGCGAAAACACCATATATTTT.

This clonotype came up a few times. J is TRBJ2-5 and V is TRBV10-3; the D gene could be TRBD1 or TRBD2 (6 bases each). The V and J ends lost 2 bases and 1 base respectively, with 8 bases between them. Germline V gives CDR1 ENHRY, CDR2 SYGVKD. This CDR3 has 14 residues. The CDR3, as DNA: TGTGCCATCAGTGAGAGGGGGGCCCAAGAGACCCAGTACTTC. Amino acids: CAISERGAQETQYF.

This clonotype appeared a single time. The chain carries TRBV19 and TRBJ2-2; 9 bases match TRBD1. The CDR3 covers 14 residues. The V and J ends lost 1 base and 6 bases, in that order; junction bases with no gene match: 0. Germline CDR1 LNHDA, CDR2 SQIVND (reference sequence). CDR3 DNA sequence: TGTGCCAGTAGTATAGGACAGGGGGCCGGGGAGCTGTTTTTT. It translates to CASSIGQGAGELFF.

This clonotype came up a few times. V usage is TRBV6-5 and J usage is TRBJ2-7; D possibly uses TRBD1 or TRBD2 (5 bases each). This CDR3 contains 15 residues. V gave up 1 base and J gave up 2 bases, with 12 bases separating them. CDR1 and CDR2 (germline): MNHEY, SVGAGI. The CDR3: CASSYLGDVTYEQYF. CDR3 bases: TGTGCCAGCAGTTACTTGGGGGACGTTACCTACGAGCAGTACTTC.

The chain has TRBV6-5 and TRBJ1-1; possibly TRBD1 for D (6 bases). V shed 2 bases and J shed 4 bases, with 11 bases lying between them. CDR3 length: 14 amino acids. Germline-derived CDR1 and CDR2 are MNHEY and SVGAGI. The CDR3 region is CASSYQGGGTEAFF. In DNA, the CDR3 is TGTGCCAGCAGTTACCAGGGAGGGGGCACTGAAGCTTTCTTT.

The genes are TRBV20-1 and TRBJ2-7; D perhaps matches TRBD2 (6 bases). The CDR3 loop spans 13 amino acids. Trimming removed 5 bases at V and 6 bases at J, with 17 bases between. Germline loops: CDR1 DFQATT, CDR2 SNEGSKA (reference sequence). CDR3 nucleotide sequence: TGCAGTGCTCCAACGAACGAGGGAGGCGAGCAGTACTTC. Its translation is CSAPTNEGGEQYF.

This clonotype has ten or more counts. J is TRBJ1-5 and V is TRBV7-2; D unclear. Germline V gene sequence: CDR1 SGHTA, CDR2 FQGNSA. Trimming left V 2 bases short and J 2 bases short, with 10 bases between. The CDR3 extends over 15 amino acids. This chain's CDR3 is CASSLYPFGNQPQHF. Written as DNA, the CDR3 is TGTGCCAGCAGCTTATACCCTTTTGGCAATCAGCCCCAGCATTTT.

The rearrangement links TRBV20-1 to TRBJ2-1, with 9 bases identical to TRBD2. V lost 4 bases to trimming and J lost 10 bases; unmatched junction nucleotides: 14. Germline V lookup: CDR1 DFQATT, CDR2 SNEGSKA (reference sequence). The CDR3 length is 15 residues. CDR3 nucleotide sequence: TGCAGTGCTAAAATCCTCGCGGGGGGGCCTGCCGAGCAGTTCTTC. Translation gives CSAKILAGGPAEQFF.

A note on this clonotype: A read error may be the cause here, since a much bigger clone is one base away. V usage is TRBV7-3 and J usage is TRBJ2-7, with TRBD2 identical over 10 bases. The CDR3 length is 18 residues. The germline gives CDR1 SGHTA, CDR2 FQGTGA. The CDR3 sequence is CASGLTSLAGAGSYEQYF. The CDR3 DNA reads as TGTGCCAGCGGCTTAACATCGCTAGCGGGAGCTGGCTCCTACGAGCAGTACTTC.

This clonotype was found many times. V is TRBV7-6 and J is TRBJ1-1, with unresolved D. This CDR3 has 14 amino acids. Germline-derived CDR1 and CDR2 are SGHVS and FNYEAQ. V gave up 1 base and J gave up 6 bases, with 12 bases separating them. CDR3 bases: TGTGCCAGCAGCTTAGGGGGAGAGACTTCTGAAGCTTTCTTT. Translation: CASSLGGETSEAFF.

V usage is TRBV20-1 and J usage is TRBJ1-4; D is unclear. Between the trimmed V and J ends, which lost 3 bases and 3 bases, there was a span of 11 bases. The germline V gene has CDR1 DFQATT and CDR2 SNEGSKA (reference sequence). This CDR3 region has 14 residues. CDR3 residues: CSASPGSANEKLFF. The CDR3, as DNA: TGCAGTGCTAGCCCCGGGAGTGCTAATGAAAAACTGTTTTTT.

The V and J genes are TRBV7-9 and TRBJ1-2; D gene unclear. Looked up from germline, CDR1 is SEHNR and CDR2 is FQNEAQ (reference sequence). There are 13 residues in the CDR3. V lost 4 bases and J lost 5, with 11 bases in between. CDR3 sequence: CASSSAGLYGYTF. The CDR3 DNA follows: TGTGCCAGCAGCTCGGCAGGTTTATATGGCTACACCTTC. Full variable domain (rest looked up from reference TRBV7-9 and TRBJ1-2): DTGVSQNPRHKITKRGQNVTFRCDPISEHNRLYWYRQTLGQGPEFLTYFQNEAQLEKSRLLSDRFSAERPKGSFSTLEIQRTEQGDSAMYLCASSSAGLYGYTFGSGTRLTVV.

The V and J genes are TRBV12-3 or TRBV12-4 and TRBJ1-2; no definite D call. The V end lost 3 bases, the J end lost 6 bases, and 14 bases lay between the germline ends. The CDR3 sequence is 14 residues long. CDR3 nucleotide sequence: TGTGCCAGCAGTTTGTCCGGGGAGAGTAATGGCTACACCTTC. As protein: CASSLSGESNGYTF.

For the CDR3, the DNA is TGTGCCAGCAGTCAAGACAGCTATGGCTACACCTTC. It is translated as CASSQDSYGYTF. The chain employs TRBV27 and TRBJ1-2; weak D call: TRBD1 (5 bases). This CDR3 has 12 amino acids. Trimming left V 5 bases short and J 4 bases short, with 8 bases between. The germline V gene has CDR1 MNHEY and CDR2 SMNVEV (reference sequence).

The chain uses TRBV5-1 and TRBJ2-1, with TRBD1 matching 10 bases. The CDR3 length is 15 residues. CDR1 SGHRS and CDR2 YFSETQ come from the germline V gene. The trim removed 0 bases at V and 6 bases at J, leaving 3 bases unmatched. CDR3 loop: CASSLGTGGINEQFF. The CDR3 DNA follows: TGCGCCAGCAGCTTGGGGACAGGGGGGATCAATGAGCAGTTCTTC. The full variable domain, with the rest looked up from reference TRBV5-1 and TRBJ2-1, is KAGVTQTPRYLIKTRGQQVTLSCSPISGHRSVSWYQQTPGQGLQFLFEYFSETQRNKGNFPGRFSGRQFSNSRSEMNVSTLELGDSALYLCASSLGTGGINEQFFGPGTRLTVL.

The chain links TRBV5-4 to TRBJ2-3; D possibly corresponds to TRBD2 (6 bases). With 4 bases removed from V and 8 bases from J, the gap between germline ends came to 20 bases. CDR1 SGHNT and CDR2 YYREEE come from the germline V gene (reference sequence). The CDR3 totals 15 residues. The CDR3: CASSRASAALGTQYF. The CDR3 DNA is TGTGCCAGCAGCCGCGCTAGCGCCGCTCTGGGTACGCAGTATTTT.

V is TRBV7-9 and J is TRBJ1-6; TRBD1 matches 9 bases. After removal of 4 bases from V and 7 bases from J, the junction contained 5 bases not matched to a gene. The CDR3 has 15 residues. From germline, CDR1 is SEHNR and CDR2 FQNEAQ (reference sequence). CDR3 nucleotide sequence: TGTGCCAGCAGCTGGGGGACAGGGCGCAATTCACCCCTCCACTTT. Protein product: CASSWGTGRNSPLHF.

This clonotype was recorded a few times. The chain links TRBV12-3 or TRBV12-4 to TRBJ2-7; no clear D. V lost 6 bases and J 2 bases, leaving 20 bases between the germline ends. The CDR3 length is 16 residues. In DNA form, the CDR3 reads TGTGCCAGCAGCCGCGCCGGCCCGATAAAAACCTACGAGCAGTACTTC. Amino acids: CASSRAGPIKTYEQYF.

In its sample, this clonotype was seen a few times. The chain uses TRBV4-1 and TRBJ1-4, with D possibly TRBD1 on 6 matching bases. The CDR3 totals 17 residues. V was clipped by 8 bases and J by 2 bases, with 21 bases between them. Germline values: CDR1 MGHRA, CDR2 YSYEKL. The CDR3 DNA sequence: TGCGCCAGCGGAGGGGGGCAGGGAACTTCGACTAATGAAAAACTGTTTTTT. Residues: CASGGGQGTSTNEKLFF.

This clonotype was found many times. The V call is TRBV28, the J call TRBJ2-5, with TRBD1 matching over 12 bases. Losses at the gene ends were 5 bases for V and 2 bases for J; bases not matched to a gene: 12. CDR3 length: 18 amino acids. CDR1 is MDHEN and CDR2 is SYDVKM in the germline V gene. The CDR3 DNA reads TGTGCCAGCAGTGAATTCCGGGACAGGGGGCGTAGTCAAGAGACCCAGTACTTC. Translation gives CASSEFRDRGRSQETQYF.

The rearrangement links TRBV5-6 to TRBJ1-2; 7 bases agree with TRBD1. Trimming cost V 4 bases and J 8 bases; bases outside gene matches: 8. CDR1 and CDR2 from the germline V gene are SGHDT and YYEEEE. The CDR3 loop spans 13 amino acids. The CDR3 DNA is TGTGCCAGCAGCGCATACCAAGGGGGCGGCTACACCTTC. Protein: CASSAYQGGGYTF.

This rearrangement joins TRBV5-6 to TRBJ2-1, with 8 nucleotides matching TRBD1. Germline CDR1 is SGHDT and CDR2 is YYEEEE. This CDR3 is built from 16 residues. Germline trimming cut 4 bases from V and 8 bases from J; bases unmatched to any gene: 14. The CDR3 spells CASSPDYRQGLDEQFF. CDR3 in DNA: TGTGCCAGCAGCCCCGATTATAGACAGGGGTTGGATGAGCAGTTCTTC.